This T cell receptor beta chain was observed in a study of cytotoxic CD8 clonotypes in ibrutinib-treated CLL. In the study overall: Roughly 24 partial and 2 complete responses; at median roughly 68 months, approximately 14 remitted, approximately 12 progressed.

Using immunoSEQ multiplex PCR, the repertoire was profiled, and TCRdb retains in-frame clones only, with some absent. The sample carries over 75,000 clones, around 80% recorded once. Per germline, CDR1 MNHEY and CDR2 SVGAGI. Between the trimmed V and J ends, which lost 3 bases and 4 bases, there was a span of 18 bases. The CDR3 loop spans 16 amino acids. This chain uses TRBV6-5 with TRBJ1-1; perhaps TRBD1 as D (5 bases). The sequence was obtained from a human donor with chronic lymphocytic leukemia. This specimen consisted of PBMCs, obtained after 12 months of ibrutinib treatment. CDR3 residues: CASSYRVFGGGTEAFF. CDR3 DNA: TGTGCCAGCAGTTATCGGGTTTTCGGGGGGGGCACTGAAGCTTTCTTT.